The clone carrying this TCR beta chain was seen many times. Antigen unknown. TCRdb analysed the 5' RACE reads with MiXCR anew, one entry per CDR3 protein. In the table there are around 490,000 distinct CDR3 sequences, about 5% of which are singletons. The entry originates in a study of CD8 T cells in ankylosing spondylitis. Overall study results and limits: What seemed typical of ankylosing spondylitis blood was a TCR beta motif built from about 8 highly homologous variants.

The CDR3 is 15 residues long. Germline CDR1 LGHDT, CDR2 YNNKEL (reference sequence). Trimming took off 3 bases at V and 0 bases at J, with 9 bases between the two ends. This sequence was found in a male donor with ankylosing spondylitis. This chain connects TRBV3-1 to TRBJ1-3; no definite D call. The specimen was blood, either unsorted or a sorted T cell fraction (not recorded which). The CDR3 sequence is CASSHEVYSGNTIYF. CDR3 DNA: TGTGCCAGCAGCCACGAGGTGTACTCTGGAAACACCATATATTTT.